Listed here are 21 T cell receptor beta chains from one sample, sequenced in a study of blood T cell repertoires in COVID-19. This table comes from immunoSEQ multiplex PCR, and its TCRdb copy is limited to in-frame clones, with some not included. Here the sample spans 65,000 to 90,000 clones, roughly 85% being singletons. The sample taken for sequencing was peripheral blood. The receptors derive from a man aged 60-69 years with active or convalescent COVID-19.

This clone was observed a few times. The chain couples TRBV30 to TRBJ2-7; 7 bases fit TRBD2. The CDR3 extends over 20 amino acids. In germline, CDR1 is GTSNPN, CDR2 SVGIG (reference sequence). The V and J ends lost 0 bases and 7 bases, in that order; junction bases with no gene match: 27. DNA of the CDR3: TGTGCCTGGAGTGTGGGAAAGGGCGGGAGTGGAACCGTATTGGTGGAAGAGCAGTACTTC. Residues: CAWSVGKGGSGTVLVEEQYF.

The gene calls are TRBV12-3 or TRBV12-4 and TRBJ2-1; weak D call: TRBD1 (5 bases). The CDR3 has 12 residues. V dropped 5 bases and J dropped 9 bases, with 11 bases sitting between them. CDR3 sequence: CASSPSDTEQFF. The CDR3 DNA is TGTGCCAGCAGTCCCTCGGACACTGAGCAGTTCTTC.

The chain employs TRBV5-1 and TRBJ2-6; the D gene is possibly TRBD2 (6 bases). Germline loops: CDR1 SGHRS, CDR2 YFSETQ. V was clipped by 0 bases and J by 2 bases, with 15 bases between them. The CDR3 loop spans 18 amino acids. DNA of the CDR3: TGCGCCAGCAGCTTGGCCGGGCAGGGAGGTACTGGGGCCAACGTCCTGACTTTC. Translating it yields CASSLAGQGGTGANVLTF.

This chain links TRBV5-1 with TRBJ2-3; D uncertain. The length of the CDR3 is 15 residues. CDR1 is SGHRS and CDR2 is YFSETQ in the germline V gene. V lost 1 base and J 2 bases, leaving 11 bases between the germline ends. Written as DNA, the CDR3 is TGCGCCAGCAGCTTGCAGTCCGCTCCCACAGATACGCAGTATTTT. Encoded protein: CASSLQSAPTDTQYF.

The CDR3 loop reads CASSYPGQRNEKLFF. DNA of the CDR3: TGTGCCAGCAGCTACCCGGGACAGCGTAATGAAAAACTGTTTTTT. This chain uses TRBV7-2 with TRBJ1-4; 7 bases are a match to TRBD1. This CDR3 is built from 15 residues. V lost 4 bases and J lost 4; bases outside the gene matches: 6. The germline CDR1 and CDR2 sequences are SGHTA and FQGNSA. Full variable domain (remainder filled in from reference TRBV7-2 and TRBJ1-4): GAGVSQSPSNKVTEKGKDVELRCDPISGHTALYWYRQSLGQGLEFLIYFQGNSAPDKSGLPSDRFSAERTGGSVSTLTIQRTQQEDSAVYLCASSYPGQRNEKLFFGSGTQLSVL.

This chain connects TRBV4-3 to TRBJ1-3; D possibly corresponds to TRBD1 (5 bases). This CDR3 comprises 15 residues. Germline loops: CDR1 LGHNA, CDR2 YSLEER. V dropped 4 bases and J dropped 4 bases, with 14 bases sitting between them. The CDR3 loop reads CASSPGHRSGNTIYF. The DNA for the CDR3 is TGCGCCAGCAGCCCCGGTCACAGGTCAGGAAACACCATATATTTT.

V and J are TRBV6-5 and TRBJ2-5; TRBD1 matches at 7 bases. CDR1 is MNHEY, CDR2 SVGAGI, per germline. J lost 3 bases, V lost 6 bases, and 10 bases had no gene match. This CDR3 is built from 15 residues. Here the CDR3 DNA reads TGTGCCAGCAGCTCCACCTGGACAGGAGAAGAGACCCAGTACTTC. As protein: CASSSTWTGEETQYF.

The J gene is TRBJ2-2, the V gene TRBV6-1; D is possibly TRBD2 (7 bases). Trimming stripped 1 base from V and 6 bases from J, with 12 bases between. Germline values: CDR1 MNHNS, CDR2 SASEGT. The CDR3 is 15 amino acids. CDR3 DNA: TGTGCCAGCAGTGAAGTGTGGGGGGGCGCCGGGGAGCTGTTTTTT. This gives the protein CASSEVWGGAGELFF.

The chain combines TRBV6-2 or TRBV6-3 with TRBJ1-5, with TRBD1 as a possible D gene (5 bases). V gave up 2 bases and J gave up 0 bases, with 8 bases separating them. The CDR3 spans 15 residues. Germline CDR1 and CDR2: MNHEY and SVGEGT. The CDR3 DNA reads TGTGCCAGCAGTTACCTAGGGGATAGCAATCAGCCCCAGCATTTT. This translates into CASSYLGDSNQPQHF.

This CDR3 is CASRLDMSNGYTF. The CDR3 DNA is TGTGCCAGCAGGTTGGACATGTCGAATGGCTACACCTTC. The genes are TRBV6-5 and TRBJ1-2, with D possibly TRBD1 on 5 matching bases. The CDR3 length is 13 residues. The ends were cut back, 6 bases at V and 6 bases at J, with 14 bases in the middle. Germline CDR1 MNHEY, CDR2 SVGAGI.

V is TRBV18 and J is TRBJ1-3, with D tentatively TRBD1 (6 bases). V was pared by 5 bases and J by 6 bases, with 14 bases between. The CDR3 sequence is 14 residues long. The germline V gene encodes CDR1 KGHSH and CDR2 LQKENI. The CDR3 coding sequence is TGTGCCAGCTCAGGACAGACGAATTTAAACACCATATATTTT. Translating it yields CASSGQTNLNTIYF. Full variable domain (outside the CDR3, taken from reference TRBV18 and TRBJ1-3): NAGVMQNPRHLVRRRGQEARLRCSPMKGHSHVYWYRQLPEEGLKFMVYLQKENIIDESGMPKERFSAEFPKEGPSILRIQQVVRGDSAAYFCASSGQTNLNTIYFGEGSWLTVV.

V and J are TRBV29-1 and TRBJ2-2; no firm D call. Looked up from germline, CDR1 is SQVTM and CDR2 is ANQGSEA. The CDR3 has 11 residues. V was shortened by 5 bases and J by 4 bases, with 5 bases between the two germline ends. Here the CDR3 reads CSVLGTGELFF. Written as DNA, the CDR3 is TGCAGCGTTCTCGGCACCGGGGAGCTGTTTTTT.

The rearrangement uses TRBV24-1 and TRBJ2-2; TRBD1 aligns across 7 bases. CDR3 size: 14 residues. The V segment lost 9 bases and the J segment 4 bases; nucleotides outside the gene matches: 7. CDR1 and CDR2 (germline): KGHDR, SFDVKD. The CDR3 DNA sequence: TGTGCCACCGGAAGACAGGGTCCCACCGGGGAGCTGTTTTTT. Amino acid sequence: CATGRQGPTGELFF.

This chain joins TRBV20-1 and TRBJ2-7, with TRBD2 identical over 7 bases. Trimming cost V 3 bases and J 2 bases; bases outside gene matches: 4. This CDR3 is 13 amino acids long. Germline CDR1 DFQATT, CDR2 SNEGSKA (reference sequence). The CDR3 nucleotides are TGCAGTGCTAGTGGCGCGGGGGCCTACGAGCAGTACTTC. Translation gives CSASGAGAYEQYF.

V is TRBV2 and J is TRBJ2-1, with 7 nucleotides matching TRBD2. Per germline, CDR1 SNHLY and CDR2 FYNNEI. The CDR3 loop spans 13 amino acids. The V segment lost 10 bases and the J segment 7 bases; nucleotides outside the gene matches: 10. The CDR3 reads CATSLGGWNEQFF. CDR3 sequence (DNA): TGTGCCACTTCATTGGGGGGGTGGAATGAGCAGTTCTTC.

CDR3 bases: TGTGCCAGCAGCCGGGACACCCAAAGAGGCTACACCTTC. It translates to CASSRDTQRGYTF. This rearrangement joins TRBV6-2 or TRBV6-3 to TRBJ1-2; maybe TRBD1 (6 bases). Germline V gene sequence: CDR1 MNHEY, CDR2 SVGEGT. This CDR3 has 13 amino acids. V was shortened by 6 bases and J by 8 bases, with 16 bases between the two germline ends.

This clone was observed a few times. CDR3 DNA: TGTGCCAGCAGCTTGGTTCAGGCTCACTCCTACGAGCAGTACTTC. Translation: CASSLVQAHSYEQYF. The rearrangement joins TRBV5-4 to TRBJ2-7; no definite D call. Deletions cut 0 bases from V and 0 bases from J, with 10 bases between. Germline V lookup: CDR1 SGHNT, CDR2 YYREEE (reference sequence). The CDR3 spans 15 residues.

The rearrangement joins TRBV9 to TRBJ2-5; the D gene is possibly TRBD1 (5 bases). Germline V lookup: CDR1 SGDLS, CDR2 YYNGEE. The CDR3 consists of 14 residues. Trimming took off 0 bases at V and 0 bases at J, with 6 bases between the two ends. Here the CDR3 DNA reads TGTGCCAGCAGCGTAGGACAGAACCAAGAGACCCAGTACTTC. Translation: CASSVGQNQETQYF.

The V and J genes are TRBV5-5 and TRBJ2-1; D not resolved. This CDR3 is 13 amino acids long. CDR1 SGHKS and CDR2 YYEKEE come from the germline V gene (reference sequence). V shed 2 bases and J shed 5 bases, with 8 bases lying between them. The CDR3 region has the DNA TGTGCCAGCAGCTTAGAACTAAACAATGAGCAGTTCTTC. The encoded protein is CASSLELNNEQFF.

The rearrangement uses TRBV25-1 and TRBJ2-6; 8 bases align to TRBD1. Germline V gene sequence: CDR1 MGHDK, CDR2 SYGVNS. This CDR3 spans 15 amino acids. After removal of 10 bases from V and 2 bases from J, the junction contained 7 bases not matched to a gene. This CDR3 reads CATSSGGTGANVLTF. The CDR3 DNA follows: TGTGCCACCTCCTCAGGGGGCACTGGGGCCAACGTCCTGACTTTC.

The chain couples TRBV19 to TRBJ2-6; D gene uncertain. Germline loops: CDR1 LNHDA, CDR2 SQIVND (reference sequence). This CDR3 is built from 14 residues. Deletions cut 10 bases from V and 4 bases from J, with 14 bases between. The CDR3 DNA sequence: TGTGCCACCATACAGTTCCCCGGGGCCAACGTCCTGACTTTC. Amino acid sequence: CATIQFPGANVLTF.